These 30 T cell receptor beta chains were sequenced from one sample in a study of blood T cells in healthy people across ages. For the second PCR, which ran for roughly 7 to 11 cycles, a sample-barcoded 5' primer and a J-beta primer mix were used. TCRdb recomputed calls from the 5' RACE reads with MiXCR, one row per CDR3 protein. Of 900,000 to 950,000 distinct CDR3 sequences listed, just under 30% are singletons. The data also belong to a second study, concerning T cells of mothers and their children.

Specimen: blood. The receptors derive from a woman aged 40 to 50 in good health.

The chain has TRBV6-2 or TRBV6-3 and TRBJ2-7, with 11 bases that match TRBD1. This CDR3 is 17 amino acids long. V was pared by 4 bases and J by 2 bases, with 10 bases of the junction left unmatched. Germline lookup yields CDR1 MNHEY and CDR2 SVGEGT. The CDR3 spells CASSSPSGQGVPYEQYF. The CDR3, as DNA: TGTGCCAGCAGTTCCCCTTCGGGACAGGGGGTTCCCTACGAGCAGTACTTC.

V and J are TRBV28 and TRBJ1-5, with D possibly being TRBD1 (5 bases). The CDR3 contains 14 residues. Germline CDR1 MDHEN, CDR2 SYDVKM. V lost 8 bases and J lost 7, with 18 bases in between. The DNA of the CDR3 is TGTGCCAGCGTGACGGGGCCGGGTGAGCAGCCCCAGCATTTT. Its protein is CASVTGPGEQPQHF.

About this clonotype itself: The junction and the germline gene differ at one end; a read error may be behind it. The CDR3 bases are TGTGCCCGCAGTAGCCTGGGGGAGCAGTACTTC. Amino acid sequence: CARSSLGEQYF. This chain connects TRBV12-3 or TRBV12-4 to TRBJ2-7; D not resolved. The length of the CDR3 is 11 residues.

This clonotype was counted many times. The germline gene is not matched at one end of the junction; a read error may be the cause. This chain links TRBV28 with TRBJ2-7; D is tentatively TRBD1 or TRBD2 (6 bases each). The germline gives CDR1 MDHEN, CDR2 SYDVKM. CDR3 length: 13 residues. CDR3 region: CASKGGHSYEQYF. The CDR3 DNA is TGCGCCAGCAAGGGGGGTCACTCCTACGAGCAGTACTTC.

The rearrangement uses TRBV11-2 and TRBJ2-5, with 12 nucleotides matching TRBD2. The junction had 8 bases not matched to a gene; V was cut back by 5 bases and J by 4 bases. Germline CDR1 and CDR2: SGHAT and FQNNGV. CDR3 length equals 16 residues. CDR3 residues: CASSLRRTSGTETQYF. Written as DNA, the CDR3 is TGTGCCAGCAGCCTTCGTCGGACTAGCGGGACAGAGACCCAGTACTTC.

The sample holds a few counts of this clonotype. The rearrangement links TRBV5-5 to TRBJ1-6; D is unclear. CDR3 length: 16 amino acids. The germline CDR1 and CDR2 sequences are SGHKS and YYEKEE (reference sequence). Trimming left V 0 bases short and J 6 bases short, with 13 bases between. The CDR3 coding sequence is TGTGCCAGCAGCTTGGATTTTGGCGGTAGTAATTCACCCCTCCACTTT. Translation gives CASSLDFGGSNSPLHF.

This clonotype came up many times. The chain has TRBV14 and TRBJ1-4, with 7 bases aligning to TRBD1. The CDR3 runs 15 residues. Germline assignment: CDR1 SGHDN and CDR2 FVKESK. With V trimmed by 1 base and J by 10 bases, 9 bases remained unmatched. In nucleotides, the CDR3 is TGTGCCAGCAGCCAAGGCGGCAGGGGGTTGGGAAAACTGTTTTTT. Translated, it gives CASSQGGRGLGKLFF.

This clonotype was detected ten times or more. CDR3: CATSDRGYNEQFF. The CDR3 DNA reads TGTGCCACCAGCGACAGGGGGTACAATGAGCAGTTCTTC. V usage is TRBV15 and J usage is TRBJ2-1; 9 bases fit TRBD1. Germline trimming cut 5 bases from V and 4 bases from J; bases unmatched to any gene: 0. There are 13 residues in the CDR3. Germline V lookup: CDR1 LNHNV, CDR2 YYDKDF (reference sequence).

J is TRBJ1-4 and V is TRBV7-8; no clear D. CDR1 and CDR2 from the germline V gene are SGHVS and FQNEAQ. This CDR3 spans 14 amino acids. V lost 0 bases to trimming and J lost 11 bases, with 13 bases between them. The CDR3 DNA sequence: TGTGCCAGCAGCTTAGCGGAGACGAGTGGGAAACTGTTTTTT. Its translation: CASSLAETSGKLFF.

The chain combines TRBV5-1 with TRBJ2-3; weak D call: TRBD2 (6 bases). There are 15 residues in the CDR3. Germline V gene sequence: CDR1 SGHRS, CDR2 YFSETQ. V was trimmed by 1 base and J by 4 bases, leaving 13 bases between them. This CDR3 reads CASSLSGLVADTQYF. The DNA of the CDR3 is TGCGCCAGCAGCTTGAGCGGGTTGGTTGCAGATACGCAGTATTTT.

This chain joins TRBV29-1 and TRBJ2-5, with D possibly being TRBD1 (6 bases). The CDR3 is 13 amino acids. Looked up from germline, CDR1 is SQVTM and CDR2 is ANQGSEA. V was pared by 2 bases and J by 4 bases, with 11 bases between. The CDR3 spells CSVEFIGGETQYF. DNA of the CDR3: TGCAGCGTTGAATTTATAGGGGGAGAGACCCAGTACTTC. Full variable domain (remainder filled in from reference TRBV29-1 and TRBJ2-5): SAVISQKPSRDICQRGTSLTIQCQVDSQVTMMFWYRQQPGQSLTLIATANQGSEATYESGFVIDKFPISRPNLTFSTLTVSNMSPEDSSIYLCSVEFIGGETQYFGPGTRLLVL.

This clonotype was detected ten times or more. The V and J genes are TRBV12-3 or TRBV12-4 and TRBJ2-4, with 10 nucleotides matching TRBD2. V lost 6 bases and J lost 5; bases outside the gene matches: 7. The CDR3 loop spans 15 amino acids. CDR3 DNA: TGTGCCAGCAGCCAGACTAGCGGGCGGGAAAACATTCAGTACTTC. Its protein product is CASSQTSGRENIQYF.

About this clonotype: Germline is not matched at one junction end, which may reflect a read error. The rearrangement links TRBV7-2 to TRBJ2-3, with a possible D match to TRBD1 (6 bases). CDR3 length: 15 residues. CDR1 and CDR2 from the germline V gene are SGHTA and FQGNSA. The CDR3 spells CASRSAGARTGTQYF. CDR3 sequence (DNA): TGTGCCAGCAGAAGTGCAGGGGCGCGAACAGGTACGCAGTATTTT.

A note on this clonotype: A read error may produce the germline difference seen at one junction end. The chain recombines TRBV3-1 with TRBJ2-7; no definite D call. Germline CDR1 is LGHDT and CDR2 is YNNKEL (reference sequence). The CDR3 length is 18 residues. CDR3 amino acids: CASSQGPPDGPSSYEQYF. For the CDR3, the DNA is TGCGCCAGCAGCCAAGGCCCGCCGGATGGCCCAAGTTCCTACGAGCAGTACTTC.

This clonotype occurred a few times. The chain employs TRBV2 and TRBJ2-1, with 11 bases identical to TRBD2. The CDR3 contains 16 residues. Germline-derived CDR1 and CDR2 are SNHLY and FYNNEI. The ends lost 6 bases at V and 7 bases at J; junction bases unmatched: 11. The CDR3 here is CASRKGIGTSGNEQFF. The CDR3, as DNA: TGTGCCAGCAGGAAAGGGATTGGGACTAGCGGTAATGAGCAGTTCTTC.

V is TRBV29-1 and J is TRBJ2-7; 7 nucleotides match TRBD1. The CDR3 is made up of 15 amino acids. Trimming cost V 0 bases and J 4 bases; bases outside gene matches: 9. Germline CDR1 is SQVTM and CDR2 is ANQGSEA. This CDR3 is CSVEDLEGGGYEQYF. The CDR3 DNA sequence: TGCAGCGTTGAAGATCTTGAAGGGGGCGGGTACGAGCAGTACTTC.

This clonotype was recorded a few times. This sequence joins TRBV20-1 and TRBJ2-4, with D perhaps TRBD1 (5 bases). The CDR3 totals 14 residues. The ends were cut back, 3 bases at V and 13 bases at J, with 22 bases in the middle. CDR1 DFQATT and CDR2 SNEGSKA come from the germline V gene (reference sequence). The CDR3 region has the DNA TGCAGTGCTAGGCAGGGTAGGAACTACAATGAGCAGTACTTC. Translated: CSARQGRNYNEQYF.

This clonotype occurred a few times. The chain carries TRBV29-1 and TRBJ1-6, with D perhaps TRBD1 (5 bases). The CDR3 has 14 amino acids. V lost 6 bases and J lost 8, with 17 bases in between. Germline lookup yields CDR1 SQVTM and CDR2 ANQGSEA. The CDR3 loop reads CSVKLIGADSPLHF. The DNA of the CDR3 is TGCAGCGTAAAACTTATAGGGGCGGATTCACCCCTCCACTTT.

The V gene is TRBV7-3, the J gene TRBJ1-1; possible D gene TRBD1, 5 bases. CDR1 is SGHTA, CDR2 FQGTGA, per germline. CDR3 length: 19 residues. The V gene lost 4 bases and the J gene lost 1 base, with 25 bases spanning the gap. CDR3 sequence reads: CASSSQAGSMVGENTEAFF. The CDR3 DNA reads TGTGCCAGCAGCTCACAAGCAGGGTCCATGGTGGGAGAGAACACTGAAGCTTTCTTT.

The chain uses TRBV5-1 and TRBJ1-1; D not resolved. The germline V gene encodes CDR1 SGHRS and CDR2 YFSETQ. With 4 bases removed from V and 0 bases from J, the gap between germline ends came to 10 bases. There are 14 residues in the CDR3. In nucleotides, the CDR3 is TGCGCCAGCAGCCCCGTCGGCTTGAACACTGAAGCTTTCTTT. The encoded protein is CASSPVGLNTEAFF. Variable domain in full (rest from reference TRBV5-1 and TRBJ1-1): KAGVTQTPRYLIKTRGQQVTLSCSPISGHRSVSWYQQTPGQGLQFLFEYFSETQRNKGNFPGRFSGRQFSNSRSEMNVSTLELGDSALYLCASSPVGLNTEAFFGQGTRLTVV.

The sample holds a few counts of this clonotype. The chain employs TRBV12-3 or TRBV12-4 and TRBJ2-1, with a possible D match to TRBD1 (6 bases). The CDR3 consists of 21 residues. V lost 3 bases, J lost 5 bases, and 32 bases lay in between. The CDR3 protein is CASSFEEGGTAIRPVHNEQFF. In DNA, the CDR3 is TGTGCCAGCAGTTTTGAGGAAGGGGGTACCGCGATACGACCAGTACACAATGAGCAGTTCTTC.

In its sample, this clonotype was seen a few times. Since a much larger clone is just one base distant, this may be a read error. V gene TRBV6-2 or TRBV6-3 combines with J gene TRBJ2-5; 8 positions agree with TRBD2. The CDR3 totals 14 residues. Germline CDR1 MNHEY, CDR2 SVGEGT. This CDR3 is CVSTMTSAQETQYF. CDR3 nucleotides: TGTGTCAGCACCATGACTAGCGCCCAAGAGACCCAGTACTTC.

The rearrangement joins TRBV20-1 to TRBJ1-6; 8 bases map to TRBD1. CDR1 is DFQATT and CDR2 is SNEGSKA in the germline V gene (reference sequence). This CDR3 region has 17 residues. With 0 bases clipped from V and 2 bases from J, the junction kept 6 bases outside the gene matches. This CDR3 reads CSAREGQGAAYNSPLHF. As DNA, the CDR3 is TGCAGTGCTAGAGAGGGCCAGGGGGCCGCCTATAATTCACCCCTCCACTTT.

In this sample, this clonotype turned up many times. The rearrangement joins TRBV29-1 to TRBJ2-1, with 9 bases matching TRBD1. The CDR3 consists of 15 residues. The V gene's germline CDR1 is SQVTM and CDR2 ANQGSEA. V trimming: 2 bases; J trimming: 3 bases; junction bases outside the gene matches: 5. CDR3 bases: TGCAGCGTTGAACCCAGACAGGGGGGCTACAATGAGCAGTTCTTC. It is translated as CSVEPRQGGYNEQFF.

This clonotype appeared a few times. In DNA form, the CDR3 reads TGTGCCAGCAGCCCCTCCGGGAGTCCAGATACGCAGTATTTT. It codes for CASSPSGSPDTQYF. The rearrangement links TRBV7-2 to TRBJ2-3, with a weak D call TRBD2 (6 bases). From germline, CDR1 is SGHTA and CDR2 FQGNSA. This CDR3 spans 14 amino acids. The V end lost 5 bases, the J end lost 4 bases, and 13 bases lay between the germline ends.

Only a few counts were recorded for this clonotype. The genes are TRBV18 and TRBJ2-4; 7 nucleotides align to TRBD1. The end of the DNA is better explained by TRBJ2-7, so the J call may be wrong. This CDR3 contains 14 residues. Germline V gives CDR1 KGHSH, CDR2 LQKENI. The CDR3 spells CASSPGMQGVEQYF. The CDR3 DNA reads TGTGCCAGCTCACCGGGTATGCAGGGGGTCGAGCAGTACTTC.

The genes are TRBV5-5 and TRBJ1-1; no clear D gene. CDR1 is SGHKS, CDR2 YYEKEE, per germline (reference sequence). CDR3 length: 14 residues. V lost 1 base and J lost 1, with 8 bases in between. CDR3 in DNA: TGTGCCAGCAGCTTGAGTGCCCAGAACACTGAAGCTTTCTTT. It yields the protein CASSLSAQNTEAFF. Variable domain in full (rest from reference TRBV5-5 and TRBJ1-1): DAGVTQSPTHLIKTRGQQVTLRCSPISGHKSVSWYQQVLGQGPQFIFQYYEKEERGRGNFPDRFSARQFPNYSSELNVNALLLGDSALYLCASSLSAQNTEAFFGQGTRLTVV.

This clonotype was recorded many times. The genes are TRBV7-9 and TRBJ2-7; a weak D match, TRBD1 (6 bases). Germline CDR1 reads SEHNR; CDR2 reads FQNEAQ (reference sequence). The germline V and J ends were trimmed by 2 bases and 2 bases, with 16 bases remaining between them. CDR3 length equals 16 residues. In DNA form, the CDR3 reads TGTGCCAGCAGCTTAACACAGGGAGCCTTAACCTACGAGCAGTACTTC. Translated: CASSLTQGALTYEQYF.

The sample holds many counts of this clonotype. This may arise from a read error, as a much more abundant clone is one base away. DNA for the CDR3: TGCGGTGGCACAGCGGGGACACAAGAGACCCAGTACTTC. This translates into CGGTAGTQETQYF. The V and J genes are TRBV20-1 and TRBJ2-5, with a possible D match to TRBD2 (7 bases). This CDR3 comprises 13 residues. The V gene's germline CDR1 is DFQATT and CDR2 SNEGSKA (reference sequence).

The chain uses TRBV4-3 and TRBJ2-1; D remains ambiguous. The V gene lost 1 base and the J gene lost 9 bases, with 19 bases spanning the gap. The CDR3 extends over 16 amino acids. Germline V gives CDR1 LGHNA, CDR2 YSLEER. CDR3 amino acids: CASSQGDSLVMTEQFF. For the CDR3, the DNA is TGCGCCAGCAGCCAAGGCGACTCCCTTGTAATGACTGAGCAGTTCTTC.